A selection of T cell receptor beta chains follows, all from one sample in a study of shared clonotypes between healthy human individuals. Profiled with immunoSEQ multiplex PCR; TCRdb holds only in-frame clones, not every one. Here the sample spans more than 1,200,000 clones, approximately 98.5% being singletons. Specimen: naive CD4+ T cells sorted from blood. These receptors all stem from a man between 25 and 39 years old in good health. Both conserved end residues are part of each CDR3. D genes are given only for firm matches. Where a row states a size, it is once, few, many or the class of an expanded clone; other rows omit it.

cdr3_nt: TGTGCCAGCTCAGGCGCTGTGGGCCTGAACACTGAAGCTTTCTTT; cdr3_aa: CASSGAVGLNTEAFF; d_call: .; v_call: TRBV18; j_call: TRBJ1-1; clone_size: .
cdr3_nt: TGTGCCAGCAGCCAGGGACACAGGTTCTACGAGCAGTACTTC; cdr3_aa: CASSQGHRFYEQYF; d_call: .; v_call: TRBV14; j_call: TRBJ2-7; clone_size: once
cdr3_nt: TGTGCCAGCAGCAACAGGGCGGGTCAGCCCCAGCATTTT; cdr3_aa: CASSNRAGQPQHF; d_call: .; v_call: TRBV7-2; j_call: TRBJ1-5; clone_size: .
cdr3_nt: TGCGCCAGCAGCTTGGGTCTAGCGGGGGCCCTGCAAGAGACCCAGTACTTC; cdr3_aa: CASSLGLAGALQETQYF; d_call: TRBD2; v_call: TRBV5-1; j_call: TRBJ2-5; clone_size: few
cdr3_nt: TGTGCCAGCAGCTTGGCCGTAATGTTGGGCTACGAGCAGTACTTC; cdr3_aa: CASSLAVMLGYEQYF; d_call: .; v_call: TRBV5-5; j_call: TRBJ2-7; clone_size: .
cdr3_nt: TGTGCCAGCAGCTTCGGAGGACAGGGCACAGATACGCAGTATTTT; cdr3_aa: CASSFGGQGTDTQYF; d_call: TRBD1; v_call: TRBV5-4; j_call: TRBJ2-3; clone_size: once
cdr3_nt: TGTGCCAGCAGCTTTACAAAACCCCGGGATACGCAGTATTTT; cdr3_aa: CASSFTKPRDTQYF; d_call: .; v_call: TRBV7-2; j_call: TRBJ2-3; clone_size: .
cdr3_nt: TGTGCCAGCAGTTTATCGGCTAGCGGGAGTTACGAGCAGTACTTC; cdr3_aa: CASSLSASGSYEQYF; d_call: TRBD2; v_call: TRBV27; j_call: TRBJ2-7; clone_size: .
cdr3_nt: TGTGCCAGCAGGGTCGAGTTGGGGGGCGGCTACGAGCAGTACTTC; cdr3_aa: CASRVELGGGYEQYF; d_call: .; v_call: TRBV28; j_call: TRBJ2-7; clone_size: .
cdr3_nt: TGTGCCAGCAGCCCAGCGGGAGTTGGAACAGATACGCAGTATTTT; cdr3_aa: CASSPAGVGTDTQYF; d_call: TRBD2; v_call: TRBV7-9; j_call: TRBJ2-3; clone_size: .
cdr3_nt: TGTGCCACCAGCAGAGGGACAAACAATCAGCCCCAGCATTTT; cdr3_aa: CATSRGTNNQPQHF; d_call: .; v_call: TRBV15; j_call: TRBJ1-5; clone_size: .
cdr3_nt: TGTGCCAGCTCACCAGAGGACAGGATAATACAAGAGACCCAGTACTTC; cdr3_aa: CASSPEDRIIQETQYF; d_call: TRBD1; v_call: TRBV18; j_call: TRBJ2-5; clone_size: .
cdr3_nt: TGTGCCAGCAGCCCCACCGGGACAGGGAAAGCTTTCTTT; cdr3_aa: CASSPTGTGKAFF; d_call: TRBD1; v_call: TRBV11-2; j_call: TRBJ1-1; clone_size: .
cdr3_nt: TGCGCCAGCAGTCGGGCAGCAGGGCGTCTGACAGATACGCAGTATTTT; cdr3_aa: CASSRAAGRLTDTQYF; d_call: .; v_call: TRBV5-1; j_call: TRBJ2-3; clone_size: once
cdr3_nt: TGTGCCAGCAGCTACACTAGCGGGAGGTTTAACAATGAGCAGTTCTTC; cdr3_aa: CASSYTSGRFNNEQFF; d_call: TRBD2; v_call: TRBV11-3; j_call: TRBJ2-1; clone_size: .
cdr3_nt: TGCGCCAGCAGCGGCCTTCCAACTAATGAAAAACTGTTTTTT; cdr3_aa: CASSGLPTNEKLFF; d_call: .; v_call: TRBV5-1; j_call: TRBJ1-4; clone_size: .
cdr3_nt: TGTGCCAGCAGTGCGACTAGCGGGGGGTCCACAGATACGCAGTATTTT; cdr3_aa: CASSATSGGSTDTQYF; d_call: TRBD2; v_call: TRBV6-1; j_call: TRBJ2-3; clone_size: .
cdr3_nt: TGTGCCACCAGCAGAGATGGCAGCGGGAGCACAGATACGCAGTATTTT; cdr3_aa: CATSRDGSGSTDTQYF; d_call: .; v_call: TRBV15; j_call: TRBJ2-3; clone_size: .
cdr3_nt: TGTGCCAGCAGCTTAGGCAATGAGCAGTTCTTC; cdr3_aa: CASSLGNEQFF; d_call: .; v_call: TRBV11-3; j_call: TRBJ2-1; clone_size: .
cdr3_nt: TGTGCCAGCAGTCGTTTGCCGGGACAGGGTCTCTACGAGCAGTACTTC; cdr3_aa: CASSRLPGQGLYEQYF; d_call: TRBD1; v_call: TRBV6-4; j_call: TRBJ2-7; clone_size: .
cdr3_nt: TGCGCCAGCAGGGCGGGAGCGACAGATACGCAGTATTTT; cdr3_aa: CASRAGATDTQYF; d_call: TRBD2; v_call: TRBV5-1; j_call: TRBJ2-3; clone_size: .
cdr3_nt: TGTGCCAGCTCACCGGCGGCCCCCATCTCTGGAAACACCATATATTTT; cdr3_aa: CASSPAAPISGNTIYF; d_call: .; v_call: TRBV18; j_call: TRBJ1-3; clone_size: .
cdr3_nt: TGTGCCAGCAGTTACTCGACAGGGGGCGGAAATGGCTACACCTTC; cdr3_aa: CASSYSTGGGNGYTF; d_call: TRBD1; v_call: TRBV6-6; j_call: TRBJ1-2; clone_size: .
cdr3_nt: TGTGCCAGTAGGAGGGGATGGTTACATGAGCAGTTCTTC; cdr3_aa: CASRRGWLHEQFF; d_call: .; v_call: TRBV19; j_call: TRBJ2-1; clone_size: .
cdr3_nt: TGTGCCAGCAGCTCGAAATCCCCGGGACTCGTTATTGACAATGAGCAGTTCTTC; cdr3_aa: CASSSKSPGLVIDNEQFF; d_call: .; v_call: TRBV7-2; j_call: TRBJ2-1; clone_size: .
cdr3_nt: TGTGCCAGCAGCTTAGAGGGGTTACGGGCAGATACGCAGTATTTT; cdr3_aa: CASSLEGLRADTQYF; d_call: .; v_call: TRBV11-2; j_call: TRBJ2-3; clone_size: .
cdr3_nt: TGTGCCAGTACCCCTGGTCGGAGACGCAATCAGCCCCAGCATTTT; cdr3_aa: CASTPGRRRNQPQHF; d_call: .; v_call: TRBV19; j_call: TRBJ1-5; clone_size: .
cdr3_nt: TGTGCCAGCAGCTTAACGCCAGGGAATCTCCCTTACGAGCAGTACTTC; cdr3_aa: CASSLTPGNLPYEQYF; d_call: .; v_call: TRBV7-3; j_call: TRBJ2-7; clone_size: .
cdr3_nt: TGCGCCAGCAGTGACCCGAACGGTGAAGCTTTCTTT; cdr3_aa: CASSDPNGEAFF; d_call: .; v_call: TRBV10-1; j_call: TRBJ1-1; clone_size: .
cdr3_nt: TGTGCCAGCTCACCAGCTAATGAAAAACTGTTTTTT; cdr3_aa: CASSPANEKLFF; d_call: .; v_call: TRBV18; j_call: TRBJ1-4; clone_size: .
cdr3_nt: TGTGCCAGCTCACCAGGGACAGGGAAGGTCACCGGGGAGCTGTTTTTT; cdr3_aa: CASSPGTGKVTGELFF; d_call: TRBD1; v_call: TRBV18; j_call: TRBJ2-2; clone_size: .
cdr3_nt: TGTGCCAGCAGCGACAGGGGTCGGGATAATGAAAAACTGTTTTTT; cdr3_aa: CASSDRGRDNEKLFF; d_call: TRBD1; v_call: TRBV28; j_call: TRBJ1-4; clone_size: once
cdr3_nt: TGCGCCAGCAGTGTGGGGGTGGGTCAGCCCCAGCATTTT; cdr3_aa: CASSVGVGQPQHF; d_call: .; v_call: TRBV10-1; j_call: TRBJ1-5; clone_size: .
cdr3_nt: TGTGCCAGCAGCTCCGACAGGGCTGGAAACACCATATATTTT; cdr3_aa: CASSSDRAGNTIYF; d_call: TRBD1; v_call: TRBV2; j_call: TRBJ1-3; clone_size: few
cdr3_nt: TGTGCCAGCAGTCCTGACTCTAGTTACCCCGCCTACGAGCAGTACTTC; cdr3_aa: CASSPDSSYPAYEQYF; d_call: .; v_call: TRBV28; j_call: TRBJ2-7; clone_size: .
cdr3_nt: TGTGCCAGCAGCTTAGGACGGCGGAACACTGAAGCTTTCTTT; cdr3_aa: CASSLGRRNTEAFF; d_call: .; v_call: TRBV7-2; j_call: TRBJ1-1; clone_size: once
cdr3_nt: TGCGCCAGCAGCCAAAATACGGGACTAGCGGGATTCAATGAGCAGTTCTTC; cdr3_aa: CASSQNTGLAGFNEQFF; d_call: TRBD2; v_call: TRBV4-3; j_call: TRBJ2-1; clone_size: .
cdr3_nt: TGCGCCAGCAGCGCGGGATGGAGGGAGGGACCTCAAGAGACCCAGTACTTC; cdr3_aa: CASSAGWREGPQETQYF; d_call: TRBD2; v_call: TRBV4-1; j_call: TRBJ2-5; clone_size: .
cdr3_nt: TGCGCCAGCAGAAATTCCGGGACCGCCAACACCGGGGAGCTGTTTTTT; cdr3_aa: CASRNSGTANTGELFF; d_call: .; v_call: TRBV5-1; j_call: TRBJ2-2; clone_size: once
cdr3_nt: TGTGCCAGTACTGACCGCTGGATAGGTGGCTACACCTTC; cdr3_aa: CASTDRWIGGYTF; d_call: .; v_call: TRBV19; j_call: TRBJ1-2; clone_size: .
cdr3_nt: TGTGCCAGCAGCTTATTCGGCACCAGCATAAACACTGAAGCTTTCTTT; cdr3_aa: CASSLFGTSINTEAFF; d_call: .; v_call: TRBV7-9; j_call: TRBJ1-1; clone_size: .
cdr3_nt: TGTGCCAGCAGTGAAACCCTCGGCGACATCTACGAGCAGTACTTC; cdr3_aa: CASSETLGDIYEQYF; d_call: .; v_call: TRBV2; j_call: TRBJ2-7; clone_size: .
cdr3_nt: TGCGCCAGCAGTCAATCTCGTTGTCATTCTTACCGACTAGGCCCCTACGAGCAGTACTTC; cdr3_aa: CASSQSRCHSYRLGPYEQYF; d_call: .; v_call: TRBV23-1; j_call: TRBJ2-7; clone_size: .
cdr3_nt: TGTGCCAGCTCACTCTCTGGGGCCAACGTCCTGACTTTC; cdr3_aa: CASSLSGANVLTF; d_call: .; v_call: TRBV18; j_call: TRBJ2-6; clone_size: .
cdr3_nt: TGTGCCAGCAGTTACGGGGCAGGGGCACCCGAGCAGTACTTC; cdr3_aa: CASSYGAGAPEQYF; d_call: .; v_call: TRBV6-5; j_call: TRBJ2-7; clone_size: .
cdr3_nt: TGTGCCAGCACCAAACAGGGGTTGAACTACGAGCAGTACTTC; cdr3_aa: CASTKQGLNYEQYF; d_call: TRBD1; v_call: TRBV7-2; j_call: TRBJ2-7; clone_size: .
cdr3_nt: TGTGCCAGCTCACCGCGCGGGACAGGGAGTAGAACATCTGAAGCTTTCTTT; cdr3_aa: CASSPRGTGSRTSEAFF; d_call: TRBD1; v_call: TRBV18; j_call: TRBJ1-1; clone_size: .
cdr3_nt: TGCAGCGTTGAACATCGGGCCGGACTAGCGGGAGGCAAGGAGCAGTTCTTC; cdr3_aa: CSVEHRAGLAGGKEQFF; d_call: TRBD2; v_call: TRBV29-1; j_call: TRBJ2-1; clone_size: .
cdr3_nt: TGTGCCAGCAGTTTATCGTGGCCATCGGGGACCGGGGAGCTGTTTTTT; cdr3_aa: CASSLSWPSGTGELFF; d_call: .; v_call: TRBV27; j_call: TRBJ2-2; clone_size: .
cdr3_nt: TGTGCCAGCAGCTTGGTCGGTGCAACTAATGAAAAACTGTTTTTT; cdr3_aa: CASSLVGATNEKLFF; d_call: .; v_call: TRBV5-6; j_call: TRBJ1-4; clone_size: once